The 32 T cell receptor beta chains presented below share a single source sample, sequenced in a study of blood T cell repertoires in COVID-19. Assay: immunoSEQ multiplex PCR; the TCRdb copy retains only in-frame clones and omits some. The data show 55,000 to 80,000 clones, roughly 82% seen once. Sequenced input: peripheral blood. These receptor sequences come from a man of 80 years or more with active COVID-19.

The chain recombines TRBV9 with TRBJ1-5; D remains unclear. Germline CDR1 is SGDLS and CDR2 is YYNGEE. The CDR3 consists of 13 residues. V was trimmed by 0 bases and J by 11 bases, leaving 12 bases between them. In nucleotides, the CDR3 is TGTGCCAGCAGCGTAGTAGAGGGCTCGGCCCAGCATTTT. Protein product: CASSVVEGSAQHF.

The CDR3 reads CASKVPGDGNQPQHF. CDR3 in DNA: TGTGCCAGCAAGGTCCCGGGGGATGGAAATCAGCCCCAGCATTTT. The V gene is TRBV28, the J gene TRBJ1-5; D is perhaps TRBD1 (5 bases). The CDR3 runs to 15 residues. V dropped 7 bases and J dropped 4 bases, with 17 bases sitting between them. Germline CDR1 and CDR2: MDHEN and SYDVKM.

This clone was observed once. V and J are TRBV19 and TRBJ2-3; maybe TRBD2 (5 bases). Germline V lookup: CDR1 LNHDA, CDR2 SQIVND (reference sequence). The CDR3 is made up of 14 amino acids. V dropped 1 base and J dropped 11 bases, with 16 bases sitting between them. The CDR3 DNA reads as TGTGCCAGTAGTATAGGGCCACTAGGTTATGAGCAGTATTTT. It is translated as CASSIGPLGYEQYF.

The rearrangement uses TRBV4-3 and TRBJ2-1; 14 bases align to TRBD2. Germline V gene lookup returns CDR1 LGHNA and CDR2 YSLEER. Trimming cost V 0 bases and J 9 bases; bases outside gene matches: 10. The CDR3 contains 18 residues. The CDR3 sequence is CASSQDPPRLAGGREQFF. The CDR3 region has the DNA TGCGCCAGCAGCCAAGATCCCCCCAGACTAGCGGGAGGGCGTGAGCAGTTCTTC.

The chain carries TRBV3-1 (or the pseudogene TRBV3-2) and TRBJ1-2, with unresolved D. The CDR3 has 14 residues. The V gene's germline CDR1 is LGHDT and CDR2 YNNKEL (reference sequence). The V gene lost 4 bases and the J gene lost 0 bases, with 9 bases spanning the gap. Here the CDR3 reads CASSPLGANYGYTF. Written as DNA, the CDR3 is TGTGCCAGCAGCCCTTTGGGAGCTAACTATGGCTACACCTTC.

Notes on this clone: This could be a read error, since a much larger clone is one nucleotide away. Other DNA sequences in the same sample also yield this CDR3. The rearrangement joins TRBV6-2 or TRBV6-3 to TRBJ2-1; 8 nucleotides line up with TRBD2. This CDR3 region has 14 residues. V lost 5 bases, J lost 0 bases, and 0 bases stayed unmatched. The V gene's germline CDR1 is MNHEY and CDR2 SVGEGT. CDR3 protein: CASSRGGSYNEQFF. The CDR3, as DNA: TGTGCCAGCAGTCGGGGGGGCTCCTACAATGAGCAGTTCTTC.

The genes are TRBV7-9 and TRBJ2-1; D possibly corresponds to TRBD1 (5 bases). V was cut by 1 base and J by 3 bases, with 10 bases left in between. Per germline, CDR1 SEHNR and CDR2 FQNEAQ (reference sequence). The CDR3 consists of 15 residues. CDR3 sequence reads: CASSLDATVYNEQFF. Here the CDR3 DNA reads TGTGCCAGCAGCTTAGACGCGACAGTCTACAATGAGCAGTTCTTC.

The rearrangement uses TRBV10-3 and TRBJ2-1; TRBD2 might be the D (7 bases). This CDR3 is built from 16 residues. Germline V gene lookup returns CDR1 ENHRY and CDR2 SYGVKD. V dropped 6 bases and J dropped 7 bases, with 22 bases sitting between them. CDR3 nucleotides: TGTGCCATCAGCAACACGGACAGTTCGGGGGGTAATGAGCAGTTCTTC. It is translated as CAISNTDSSGGNEQFF.

Concerning this clone itself: The junction does not match germline at one end; this may be a read error. The sample carries other DNA sequences with the same CDR3. The chain couples TRBV18 to TRBJ2-7; D uncertain. CDR3 length: 11 residues. Germline lookup yields CDR1 KGHSH and CDR2 LQKENI. The CDR3 sequence is CASSPNYEQYF. DNA of the CDR3: TGTGCCAGCTCACCAAACTACGAACAGTACTTC.

The chain joins TRBV2 to TRBJ2-7, with D hard to call. Germline CDR1 is SNHLY and CDR2 is FYNNEI. This CDR3 comprises 13 residues. Trimming cost V 3 bases and J 2 bases, with 8 bases left between them. The CDR3 here is CASSDPATYEQYF. The CDR3 bases are TGTGCCAGCAGTGACCCAGCGACCTACGAGCAGTACTTC.

The gene calls are TRBV19 and TRBJ2-2; D remains ambiguous. V lost 7 bases and J lost 4, with 10 bases in between. Germline CDR1 and CDR2: LNHDA and SQIVND (reference sequence). The CDR3 runs 13 residues. CDR3 sequence: CASTPVLTGELFF. The CDR3 region has the DNA TGTGCCAGTACCCCGGTCCTCACCGGGGAGCTGTTTTTT.

The J gene is TRBJ2-7, the V gene TRBV27; D call uncertain. Between the trimmed V and J ends, which lost 2 bases and 3 bases, there was a span of 11 bases. This CDR3 contains 14 residues. Germline V gene sequence: CDR1 MNHEY, CDR2 SMNVEV (reference sequence). Here the CDR3 reads CASSLTVVSYEQYF. CDR3 bases: TGTGCCAGCAGTTTAACAGTAGTAAGCTACGAGCAGTACTTC.

The J gene is TRBJ2-1, the V gene TRBV15, with 8 bases that match TRBD2. Germline loops: CDR1 LNHNV, CDR2 YYDKDF (reference sequence). The junction had 10 bases not matched to a gene; V was cut back by 3 bases and J by 6 bases. The CDR3 is 16 residues long. DNA for the CDR3: TGTGCCACCAGCAGTCTTTTCGAGGCGGGAGGCAATGAGCAGTTCTTC. Protein product: CATSSLFEAGGNEQFF.

The V call is TRBV7-3, the J call TRBJ2-1; D possibly corresponds to TRBD1 (6 bases). The CDR3 is made up of 14 amino acids. Germline CDR1 is SGHTA and CDR2 is FQGTGA. The ends were cut back, 3 bases at V and 8 bases at J, with 14 bases in the middle. Written as DNA, the CDR3 is TGTGCCAGCAGCTTGTCCTGGGGGCGCGATGAGCAGTTCTTC. This codes for CASSLSWGRDEQFF.

This chain connects TRBV18 to TRBJ1-4; D gene unclear. Germline values: CDR1 KGHSH, CDR2 LQKENI. The CDR3 is 15 amino acids. Trimming shortened V by 2 bases and J by 3 bases, and 10 bases separated the two germline ends. Here the CDR3 reads CASSPTANPNEKLFF. In DNA form, the CDR3 reads TGTGCCAGCTCACCAACAGCTAATCCTAATGAAAAACTGTTTTTT.

The chain carries TRBV7-2 and TRBJ1-2, with a possible D match to TRBD1 (6 bases). V dropped 2 bases and J dropped 4 bases, with 11 bases sitting between them. This CDR3 region has 14 residues. Germline values: CDR1 SGHTA, CDR2 FQGNSA. DNA of the CDR3: TGTGCCAGCAGCTTAATAGGGGGTAGCTATGGCTACACCTTC. Residues: CASSLIGGSYGYTF. The whole variable domain, filled in from reference TRBV7-2 and TRBJ1-2, reads GAGVSQSPSNKVTEKGKDVELRCDPISGHTALYWYRQSLGQGLEFLIYFQGNSAPDKSGLPSDRFSAERTGGSVSTLTIQRTQQEDSAVYLCASSLIGGSYGYTFGSGTRLTVV.

This clone was seen a handful of times. The chain carries TRBV9 and TRBJ1-5, with 9 bases lining up with TRBD1. J lost 6 bases, V lost 5 bases, and 6 bases had no gene match. Germline-derived CDR1 and CDR2 are SGDLS and YYNGEE. The CDR3 loop spans 14 amino acids. The CDR3 protein is CASSHTGGTQPQHF. The CDR3 bases are TGTGCCAGCAGTCATACAGGGGGCACTCAGCCCCAGCATTTT.

This chain joins TRBV7-3 and TRBJ2-3; maybe TRBD2 (7 bases). There are 14 residues in the CDR3. CDR1 and CDR2 from the germline V gene are SGHTA and FQGTGA. V was shortened by 5 bases and J by 2 bases, with 11 bases between the two germline ends. This CDR3 is CASSPGGVTDTQYF. For the CDR3, the DNA is TGTGCCAGCAGCCCGGGGGGCGTCACAGATACGCAGTATTTT.

This rearrangement joins TRBV4-1 to TRBJ2-1; TRBD2 matches 8 bases. Per the germline V gene, CDR1 is MGHRA and CDR2 is YSYEKL. The CDR3 covers 16 residues. The V segment lost 0 bases and the J segment 8 bases; nucleotides outside the gene matches: 9. The CDR3 nucleotides read TGCGCCAGCAGCCAAGATCCCCCGGGGGGGTATTATGAGCAGTTCTTC. This encodes CASSQDPPGGYYEQFF.

The V call is TRBV19, the J call TRBJ2-3; TRBD2 matches 7 bases. Trimming took 7 bases from V and 0 from J; bases not matched to a gene: 4. The CDR3 is made up of 14 amino acids. The V gene's germline CDR1 is LNHDA and CDR2 SQIVND (reference sequence). CDR3 nucleotide sequence: TGTGCCAGTACGCGGGGGATAAGCACAGATACGCAGTATTTT. Encoded protein: CASTRGISTDTQYF.

The chain recombines TRBV10-3 with TRBJ2-3; D is perhaps TRBD1 (6 bases). With 10 bases removed from V and 2 bases from J, the gap between germline ends came to 16 bases. The CDR3 is 14 residues long. Germline CDR1 and CDR2: ENHRY and SYGVKD. The CDR3 here is CATHRDGVTDTQYF. The CDR3 coding sequence is TGTGCCACCCACAGGGATGGTGTCACAGATACGCAGTATTTT.

The V call is TRBV18, the J call TRBJ1-1, with 7 bases fitting TRBD1. Germline V lookup: CDR1 KGHSH, CDR2 LQKENI. Trimming removed 5 bases from V and 6 bases from J; junction bases left unmatched: 12. The CDR3 has 15 amino acids. CDR3 bases: TGTGCCAGCTCAGGGTCACAGGGGAGCAACGCTGAAGCTTTCTTT. Protein sequence: CASSGSQGSNAEAFF.

The rearrangement uses TRBV7-3 and TRBJ2-1; D gene ambiguous. Trimming took 5 bases from V and 5 from J, leaving 16 bases between them. Germline V gene sequence: CDR1 SGHTA, CDR2 FQGTGA. The CDR3 sequence is 15 residues long. The DNA for the CDR3 is TGTGCCAGCAGCCGCTCTACTCACCCTAACAATGAGCAGTTCTTC. Protein sequence: CASSRSTHPNNEQFF. The variable domain in full, with the rest retrieved from reference TRBV7-3 and TRBJ2-1, is GAGVSQTPSNKVTEKGKYVELRCDPISGHTALYWYRQSLGQGPEFLIYFQGTGAADDSGLPNDRFFAVRPEGSVSTLKIQRTERGDSAVYLCASSRSTHPNNEQFFGPGTRLTVL.

The chain combines TRBV7-8 with TRBJ2-7; 9 nucleotides align to TRBD1. With V trimmed by 5 bases and J by 4 bases, 9 bases remained unmatched. Germline V gives CDR1 SGHVS, CDR2 FQNEAQ. The CDR3 consists of 15 residues. Here the CDR3 reads CASSEGGTGSYEQYF. DNA of the CDR3: TGTGCCAGCAGCGAAGGAGGGACAGGGAGTTACGAGCAGTACTTC.

Remarks on this clone: One junction end disagrees with the germline gene, perhaps due to a read error. The sample carries other DNA sequences with the same CDR3. This chain joins TRBV11-2 and TRBJ2-7; 7 bases map to TRBD1. Germline CDR1 and CDR2: SGHAT and FQNNGV. This CDR3 contains 14 residues. The CDR3 coding sequence is TGCGCCAGCAGCTCCCTCCGGACAGGCTACGAGCAGTACTTC. Protein: CASSSLRTGYEQYF.

This clone was observed a single time. The chain couples TRBV2 to TRBJ1-5; tentative D call: TRBD1 (5 bases). CDR1 is SNHLY, CDR2 FYNNEI, per germline. The CDR3 loop spans 17 amino acids. V lost 6 bases and J lost 6, with 24 bases in between. This CDR3 reads CASSHSTGTGNFQPQHF. Here the CDR3 DNA reads TGTGCCAGCAGCCATTCTACCGGGACTGGGAACTTTCAGCCCCAGCATTTT. The complete variable domain, with remaining parts taken from reference TRBV2 and TRBJ1-5, reads EPEVTQTPSHQVTQMGQEVILRCVPISNHLYFYWYRQILGQKVEFLVSFYNNEISEKSEIFDDQFSVERPDGSNFTLKIRSTKLEDSAMYFCASSHSTGTGNFQPQHFGDGTRLSIL.

The chain uses TRBV18 and TRBJ1-5; 10 bases agree with TRBD1. Trimming removed 6 bases from V and 0 bases from J; junction bases left unmatched: 11. Looked up from germline, CDR1 is KGHSH and CDR2 is LQKENI. This CDR3 has 18 residues. The CDR3 region has the DNA TGTGCCAGCTCCCCTATGGGGACAGGGGACCATAGCAATCAGCCCCAGCATTTT. As protein: CASSPMGTGDHSNQPQHF.

In its sample, this clone was seen a few times. Other DNA sequences within the sample encode an identical CDR3. V usage is TRBV30 and J usage is TRBJ2-2; a possible D gene is TRBD2 (6 bases). The V and J ends lost 2 bases and 4 bases respectively, with 8 bases between them. The CDR3 loop spans 13 amino acids. Germline V gives CDR1 GTSNPN, CDR2 SVGIG (reference sequence). CDR3 DNA sequence: TGTGCCTGGAGTTATAGCGGCACCGGGGAGCTGTTTTTT. Amino acid sequence: CAWSYSGTGELFF.

The chain carries TRBV7-2 and TRBJ2-3; 7 bases match TRBD1. Germline CDR1 is SGHTA and CDR2 is FQGNSA. V was pared by 5 bases and J by 7 bases, with 9 bases of the junction left unmatched. This CDR3 has 14 amino acids. The CDR3 sequence: CASSTRDSTNTQYF. In DNA, the CDR3 is TGTGCCAGCAGCACGAGGGACAGCACGAATACGCAGTATTTT.

This clone was seen a single time. The J gene is TRBJ1-1, the V gene TRBV6-5, with a tentative D call TRBD1 (6 bases). From germline, CDR1 is MNHEY and CDR2 SVGAGI. Trimming left V 5 bases short and J 1 base short, with 8 bases between. The CDR3 has 13 amino acids. The DNA for the CDR3 is TGTGCCAGCAGTCGACAGGAGAACACTGAAGCTTTCTTT. Amino acids: CASSRQENTEAFF.

The rearrangement links TRBV5-1 to TRBJ1-4; 9 nucleotides match TRBD1. CDR1 is SGHRS and CDR2 is YFSETQ in the germline V gene. The CDR3 is 14 residues long. V dropped 2 bases and J dropped 5; count of bases not matched to a gene: 1. The CDR3 DNA reads as TGCGCCAGCAGCTTCGGGACAGGGAATGAAAAACTGTTTTTT. Protein: CASSFGTGNEKLFF.

This clone was seen at least ten times. V is TRBV2 and J is TRBJ1-6; D is unresolved. V was trimmed by 2 bases and J by 6 bases, leaving 5 bases between them. CDR3 length equals 13 residues. Germline assignment: CDR1 SNHLY and CDR2 FYNNEI. The CDR3 DNA sequence: TGTGCCAGCAGTGAAATAGCTAATTCACCCCTCCACTTT. This codes for CASSEIANSPLHF.